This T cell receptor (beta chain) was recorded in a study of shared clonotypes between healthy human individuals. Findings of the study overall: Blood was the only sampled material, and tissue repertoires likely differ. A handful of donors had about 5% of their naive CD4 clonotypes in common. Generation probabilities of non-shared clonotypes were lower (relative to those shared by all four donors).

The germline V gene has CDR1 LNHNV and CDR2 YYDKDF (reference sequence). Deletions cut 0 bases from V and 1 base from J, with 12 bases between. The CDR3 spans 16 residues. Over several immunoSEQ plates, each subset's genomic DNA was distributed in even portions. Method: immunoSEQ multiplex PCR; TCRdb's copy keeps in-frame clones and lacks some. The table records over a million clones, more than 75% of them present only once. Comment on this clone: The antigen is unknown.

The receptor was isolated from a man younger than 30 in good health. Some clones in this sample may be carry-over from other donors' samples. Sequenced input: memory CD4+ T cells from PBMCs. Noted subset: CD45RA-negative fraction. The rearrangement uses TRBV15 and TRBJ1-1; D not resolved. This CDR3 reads CATSRDRQSPNTEAFF. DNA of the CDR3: TGTGCCACCAGCAGAGATCGTCAAAGTCCGAACACTGAAGCTTTCTTT.